These 31 T cell receptor beta chains were sequenced from one sample in a study of blood T cells in healthy people across ages. For the second PCR, which ran for about 7 to 11 cycles, a sample-barcoded 5' primer and a J-beta primer mix were used. TCRdb fed the 5' RACE reads into MiXCR, producing one record per CDR3 protein. Here the sample spans about 290,000 distinct CDR3 sequences, roughly 27% being singletons. Material: blood. The receptor set was obtained from a woman in her 70s in good health.

The V and J genes are TRBV5-1 and TRBJ2-1, with a tentative D call TRBD2 (6 bases). V lost 10 bases to trimming and J lost 0 bases, with 20 bases between them. CDR1 and CDR2 from the germline V gene are SGHRS and YFSETQ. This CDR3 is 16 amino acids long. The CDR3 nucleotides read TGCGCCTCACAGGAGGGTCCAGCCGGCTCCTACAATGAGCAGTTCTTC. It specifies CASQEGPAGSYNEQFF.

V is TRBV4-2 and J is TRBJ1-2; 7 bases line up with TRBD1. Losses at the gene ends were 7 bases for V and 6 bases for J; bases not matched to a gene: 17. The CDR3 length is 16 residues. Germline V gene lookup returns CDR1 LGHNA and CDR2 YNFKEQ. The CDR3 here is CASKRKMGGDSDGYTF. The CDR3 DNA is TGTGCCAGCAAACGAAAAATGGGGGGGGACAGCGATGGCTACACCTTC.

J is TRBJ1-2 and V is TRBV6-1; 8 bases line up with TRBD1. CDR3 size: 16 residues. Germline trimming cut 5 bases from V and 4 bases from J; bases unmatched to any gene: 12. CDR1 MNHNS and CDR2 SASEGT come from the germline V gene. CDR3 sequence: CASSRTGRSQVYGYTF. The CDR3 DNA reads as TGTGCCAGCAGTAGGACAGGGCGGTCACAAGTCTATGGCTACACCTTC.

The chain has TRBV5-6 and TRBJ2-5; D uncertain. From germline, CDR1 is SGHDT and CDR2 YYEEEE. The CDR3 contains 15 residues. V dropped 4 bases and J dropped 0 bases, with 13 bases sitting between them. CDR3: CASSTNRLDQETQYF. Written as DNA, the CDR3 is TGTGCCAGCAGCACCAATCGACTCGACCAAGAGACCCAGTACTTC. The entire variable domain, with the rest obtained from reference TRBV5-6 and TRBJ2-5, is as follows: DAGVTQSPTHLIKTRGQQVTLRCSPKSGHDTVSWYQQALGQGPQFIFQYYEEEERQRGNFPDRFSGHQFPNYSSELNVNALLLGDSALYLCASSTNRLDQETQYFGPGTRLLVL.

In this sample, this clonotype turned up a few times. J is TRBJ1-6 and V is TRBV28, with a possible D match to TRBD1 (6 bases). The CDR3 length is 16 residues. V shed 2 bases and J shed 5 bases, with 13 bases lying between them. From germline, CDR1 is MDHEN and CDR2 SYDVKM. The CDR3 is CASSLSTGAHNSPLHF. The CDR3 DNA reads as TGTGCCAGCAGTTTAAGCACGGGGGCACATAATTCACCCCTCCACTTT.

Ten or more counts support this clonotype. The CDR3 DNA is TGTGCCTCCCGCCCCGGAGCGAACACCGGGGAGCTGTTTTTT. Translating gives CASRPGANTGELFF. The gene calls are TRBV5-4 and TRBJ2-2; D remains ambiguous. Germline-derived CDR1 and CDR2 are SGHNT and YYREEE (reference sequence). The length of the CDR3 is 14 residues. V was pared by 10 bases and J by 0 bases, with 13 bases between.

The table lists this clonotype with a count of one. This chain uses TRBV7-2 with TRBJ2-5; D not certain. The CDR3 is 13 residues long. Per the germline V gene, CDR1 is SGHTA and CDR2 is FQGNSA. V was pared by 5 bases and J by 2 bases, with 9 bases between. CDR3 residues: CASSTPMQETQYF. As DNA, the CDR3 is TGTGCCAGCAGCACGCCAATGCAAGAGACCCAGTACTTC.

This clonotype was recorded a few times. CDR3 amino acids: CASRHAMTTSGNNNEQFF. CDR3 coding DNA: TGTGCCAGCAGACACGCCATGACGACTAGCGGTAATAACAATGAGCAGTTCTTC. This chain connects TRBV11-2 to TRBJ2-5; 9 nucleotides agree with TRBD2. The closer fit of TRBJ2-1 to the DNA end suggests the J call may be wrong. The CDR3 extends over 18 amino acids. Germline CDR1 SGHAT, CDR2 FQNNGV.

This clonotype was detected only a few times. The chain carries TRBV29-1 and TRBJ2-7; TRBD2 agrees at 11 bases. This CDR3 comprises 14 residues. J was trimmed by 5 bases and V by 3 bases; bases with no gene match: 6. The germline gives CDR1 SQVTM, CDR2 ANQGSEA. The DNA for the CDR3 is TGCAGCGTTGAGAAACTAGCGGGAGCTGACGAGCAGTACTTC. Its translation is CSVEKLAGADEQYF.

The chain joins TRBV20-1 to TRBJ1-2; no definite D call. V was shortened by 1 base and J by 7 bases, with 7 bases between the two germline ends. In germline, CDR1 is DFQATT, CDR2 SNEGSKA (reference sequence). The length of the CDR3 is 11 residues. The CDR3 is CSARVDGGYTF. CDR3 in DNA: TGCAGTGCTAGAGTGGACGGTGGCTACACCTTC.

This chain connects TRBV3-1 to TRBJ1-1; D possibly corresponds to TRBD1 (5 bases). CDR1 is LGHDT and CDR2 is YNNKEL in the germline V gene (reference sequence). Between the trimmed V and J ends, which lost 1 base and 5 bases, there was a span of 11 bases. This CDR3 has 14 amino acids. In DNA form, the CDR3 reads TGTGCCAGCAGCCAAGTGCAGGGTGGTACTGAAGCTTTCTTT. Amino acid sequence: CASSQVQGGTEAFF.

This clonotype was counted only a few times. J is TRBJ1-1 and V is TRBV4-2; D unresolved. CDR1 LGHNA and CDR2 YNFKEQ come from the germline V gene. There are 15 residues in the CDR3. V was cut by 0 bases and J by 1 base, with 9 bases left in between. CDR3 sequence reads: CASSQDQERNTEAFF. CDR3 bases: TGTGCCAGCAGCCAAGATCAGGAGCGGAACACTGAAGCTTTCTTT.

This clonotype was found once. The chain recombines TRBV29-1 with TRBJ2-5, with 10 positions matching TRBD2. This CDR3 contains 13 residues. V trimming: 4 bases; J trimming: 5 bases; junction bases outside the gene matches: 4. Germline values: CDR1 SQVTM, CDR2 ANQGSEA. The CDR3 nucleotides are TGCAGCGTTGGAACTAGCGGGAAGGAGACCCAGTACTTC. Its protein product is CSVGTSGKETQYF. Filled out from reference TRBV29-1 and TRBJ2-5, the complete variable domain reads SAVISQKPSRDICQRGTSLTIQCQVDSQVTMMFWYRQQPGQSLTLIATANQGSEATYESGFVIDKFPISRPNLTFSTLTVSNMSPEDSSIYLCSVGTSGKETQYFGPGTRLLVL.

This clonotype came up a few times. The chain recombines TRBV20-1 with TRBJ2-5; a possible D gene is TRBD1 (6 bases). Germline V gene lookup returns CDR1 DFQATT and CDR2 SNEGSKA (reference sequence). V dropped 5 bases and J dropped 1 base, with 8 bases sitting between them. The CDR3 sequence is 12 residues long. The CDR3 DNA reads as TGCAGTGCTGGACAGCGCCAAGAGACCCAGTACTTC. Its translation is CSAGQRQETQYF.

The V and J genes are TRBV20-1 and TRBJ1-5; tentatively, D is TRBD1 (5 bases). From germline, CDR1 is DFQATT and CDR2 SNEGSKA (reference sequence). The CDR3 extends over 17 amino acids. Trimming pared 0 bases from V and 1 base from J, leaving 16 bases between. The CDR3 protein is CSARDRDRFGSNQPQHF. The CDR3 DNA reads TGCAGTGCTAGAGACAGGGATCGATTCGGGAGCAATCAGCCCCAGCATTTT.

This clonotype was seen only a few times. For the CDR3, the DNA is TGCGCCAGCAGCTTGGCGTTTGGTAGAAGCAGTTCCTACGAGCAGTACTTC. Translated, it gives CASSLAFGRSSSYEQYF. The chain combines TRBV5-1 with TRBJ2-7; no clear D gene. The V gene's germline CDR1 is SGHRS and CDR2 YFSETQ. V was trimmed by 0 bases and J by 1 base, leaving 17 bases between them. CDR3 length: 17 residues.

The CDR3 nucleotides read TGTGCCAGCAGCTTTATCGGACTAGCGGGGGGAGATACGCAGTATTTT. Amino acid sequence: CASSFIGLAGGDTQYF. The chain carries TRBV5-5 and TRBJ2-3; 14 positions agree with TRBD2. This CDR3 is built from 16 residues. CDR1 and CDR2 (germline): SGHKS, YYEKEE (reference sequence). With 2 bases clipped from V and 5 bases from J, the junction kept 4 bases outside the gene matches.

This clonotype showed up many times. DNA for the CDR3: TGCAGTGCTACAGGAGGGACACACGAGCAGTACTTC. This encodes CSATGGTHEQYF. The rearrangement joins TRBV20-1 to TRBJ2-7; D possibly matches TRBD1 or TRBD2 (6 bases each). This CDR3 is built from 12 residues. Germline lookup yields CDR1 DFQATT and CDR2 SNEGSKA (reference sequence). V shed 4 bases and J shed 5 bases, with 12 bases lying between them.

A few counts support this clonotype. This chain's CDR3 is CASSPTLSSYNEQFF. CDR3 sequence (DNA): TGTGCCAGCAGCCCGACCTTAAGCTCCTACAATGAGCAGTTCTTC. The chain couples TRBV14 to TRBJ2-1; D remains ambiguous. V lost 4 bases, J lost 0 bases, and 10 bases lay in between. This CDR3 is 15 amino acids long. Germline V gene lookup returns CDR1 SGHDN and CDR2 FVKESK.

Remarks on this clonotype: One end of the junction does not line up with germline, which may come from a read error. The chain uses TRBV4-2 and TRBJ2-3; possible D gene TRBD2, 5 bases. This CDR3 contains 16 residues. In germline, CDR1 is LGHNA, CDR2 YNFKEQ. CDR3 in DNA: TGTGCCAGCAGCCAAACAACAGAATCTAGCATAGATACGCAGTATTTT. This sequence encodes CASSQTTESSIDTQYF.

The rearrangement links TRBV28 to TRBJ2-4; a possible D gene is TRBD1 (5 bases). This CDR3 is built from 18 residues. Per the germline V gene, CDR1 is MDHEN and CDR2 is SYDVKM. Trimming removed 6 bases at V and 0 bases at J, with 21 bases between. The CDR3 coding sequence is TGTGCCAGCAGCTACTATGGGGTAGGGGATCGAGCCAAAAACATTCAGTACTTC. This encodes CASSYYGVGDRAKNIQYF.

About this clonotype itself: This clone may be a read error of a much larger clone one base away. The gene calls are TRBV6-2 or TRBV6-3 and TRBJ2-3; D gene ambiguous. Looked up from germline, CDR1 is MNHEY and CDR2 is SVGEGT. The length of the CDR3 is 14 residues. Trimming left V 1 base short and J 6 bases short, with 11 bases between. As DNA, the CDR3 is TGTGCCAGCAGTTACTTGAAAGGGCCGGATACGCAGTATTTT. Translated, it gives CASSYLKGPDTQYF.

V gene TRBV3-1 combines with J gene TRBJ1-2; possible D gene TRBD1, 5 bases. Trimming pared 0 bases from V and 11 bases from J, leaving 10 bases between. The CDR3 runs to 12 residues. Germline assignment: CDR1 LGHDT and CDR2 YNNKEL (reference sequence). The CDR3 DNA reads TGTGCCAGCAGCCAAGACAGGGTTGGTTACACCTTC. Its protein is CASSQDRVGYTF.

Worth noting for this clonotype: In this CDR3 the conserved last residue, phenylalanine or tryptophan, is missing, so a read error is likely. This chain links TRBV6-5 with TRBJ2-6; TRBD1 matches at 7 bases. Germline CDR1 and CDR2: MNHEY and SVGAGI. This CDR3 comprises 15 residues. V dropped 6 bases and J dropped 3; count of bases not matched to a gene: 5. CDR3: CASRRTGGGANVLTL. CDR3 nucleotides: TGTGCCAGCAGACGGACAGGCGGTGGGGCCAACGTCCTGACTCTC.

The rearrangement joins TRBV12-3 or TRBV12-4 to TRBJ1-3, with D possibly matching TRBD1 (5 bases). V was pared by 6 bases and J by 1 base, with 13 bases between. This CDR3 is built from 15 residues. CDR3 coding DNA: TGTGCCAGCAGCCGAATTGGGGGATCTGGAAACACCATATATTTT. Its protein product is CASSRIGGSGNTIYF.

The chain employs TRBV29-1 and TRBJ2-5; TRBD1 matches at 8 bases. Germline V gene lookup returns CDR1 SQVTM and CDR2 ANQGSEA. With 5 bases clipped from V and 1 base from J, the junction kept 9 bases outside the gene matches. The CDR3 is made up of 15 amino acids. The CDR3 bases are TGCAGCGTTCGGAGGAACAGGGGGTCCCAAGAGACCCAGTACTTC. Amino acid sequence: CSVRRNRGSQETQYF.

This chain links TRBV28 with TRBJ2-5, with D possibly matching TRBD2 (7 bases). Germline V gives CDR1 MDHEN, CDR2 SYDVKM. Trimming took 10 bases from V and 5 from J, leaving 17 bases between them. The CDR3 has 13 residues. The CDR3 loop is CATGEGGGETQYF. For the CDR3, the DNA is TGTGCCACCGGAGAGGGAGGGGGTGAGACCCAGTACTTC. Together with reference TRBV28 and TRBJ2-5, the CDR3 gives the full variable domain: DVKVTQSSRYLVKRTGEKVFLECVQDMDHENMFWYRQDPGLGLRLIYFSYDVKMKEKGDIPEGYSVSREKKERFSLILESASTNQTSMYLCATGEGGGETQYFGPGTRLLVL.

This clonotype has more than one count but fewer than ten. The rearrangement uses TRBV28 and TRBJ1-2; the D gene is possibly TRBD1 (5 bases). Germline loops: CDR1 MDHEN, CDR2 SYDVKM. The CDR3 runs 15 residues. The V end was cut by 11 bases, the J end by 1 base, with 20 bases between. CDR3 in DNA: TGTGCCCTAGGGGCGGGGGGAGGTAATAACTATGGCTACACCTTC. Translated, it gives CALGAGGGNNYGYTF.

The rearrangement links TRBV7-8 to TRBJ2-1, with 9 bases lining up with TRBD2. Germline V gene lookup returns CDR1 SGHVS and CDR2 FQNEAQ. The CDR3 has 16 amino acids. The V gene end was trimmed by 5 bases and the J gene end by 9 bases; junction bases not matched to a gene: 14. CDR3 sequence reads: CASSPLAGEAWGEQFF. The CDR3 bases are TGTGCCAGCAGCCCCTTAGCGGGAGAGGCTTGGGGTGAGCAGTTCTTC.

The table lists this clonotype with a few counts. The chain joins TRBV18 to TRBJ2-3, with no clear D. V lost 0 bases, J lost 3 bases, and 13 bases lay in between. The CDR3 is 16 residues long. Germline CDR1 KGHSH, CDR2 LQKENI. The DNA for the CDR3 is TGTGCCAGCTCACCACCGAGAAAGGCAAGGACAGATACGCAGTATTTT. It yields the protein CASSPPRKARTDTQYF.

CDR3 in amino acids: CASSPSYTGELFF. Written as DNA, the CDR3 is TGTGCCAGCAGTCCTAGTTACACCGGGGAGCTGTTTTTT. The chain recombines TRBV7-8 with TRBJ2-2, with D hard to call. Germline V gene lookup returns CDR1 SGHVS and CDR2 FQNEAQ. The CDR3 totals 13 residues. Trimming cost V 6 bases and J 3 bases, with 8 bases left between them.